Sequencing of this TCR beta chain was carried out in a study of T cell repertoires in cytomegalovirus infection. Study context: Evidence of both CMV infection and a matching HLA type came from public TCR beta signatures. Overall study results and limits: There were HLA-C-restricted CMV-specific TCR beta clonotypes dominating the ex vivo response.

In TCRdb, the reads were re-called with MiXCR into one record per CDR3 protein. The data show some 100,000 distinct CDR3 sequences, with more than 20% seen just once and roughly 43% held by the top ten. This clonotype turned up a few times. Its antigen is currently unknown. CDR3 length: 18 residues. V lost 7 bases and J lost 7, with 29 bases in between. From germline, CDR1 is MNHEY and CDR2 SMNVEV (reference sequence). The clonotype originates from a human donor in good health (CMV status not recorded). Some clones in this sample may be carry-over from other donors' samples. Sequencing was done on a sample of CD8+ T cells from PBMCs. V usage is TRBV27 and J usage is TRBJ2-1, with D perhaps matching TRBD2 (8 bases). The CDR3 bases are TGTGCCAGCAAAACTCGGGAGGGGGCAGGGGTCCCGATAAATGAGCAGTTCTTC. This codes for CASKTREGAGVPINEQFF.